This T cell receptor beta chain was captured in a study of cytomegalovirus exposure and HLA in healthy donors. Study conclusions and caveats: A later analysis reportedly found that, within productive TCRs, an Asian-associated ancestry cluster had fewer N-insertions than the mean observed across the approximately 700 donors. One cluster of highly shared sequence variants probably arose as a sequencing artifact.

This PCR relied on a set of 60 Vbeta primers and 13 Jbeta primers. Sequencing used immunoSEQ multiplex PCR; TCRdb keeps in-frame clones, though not all of them. The sample consists of approximately 130,000 clones, approximately 85% of them appearing once. Worth noting for this clone: What it binds is not known.

The sequenced sample consisted of PBMCs. This TCR came from a woman under 40 in good health and CMV-seropositive.

The CDR3, as DNA: TGTGCCAGCAGTTACGAGCTCGCTGCACATACGCAGTATTTT. Its translation is CASSYELAAHTQYF. This sequence joins TRBV6-5 and TRBJ2-3; no firm D call. Germline assignment: CDR1 MNHEY and CDR2 SVGAGI. Trimming pared 2 bases from V and 7 bases from J, leaving 13 bases between. The CDR3 runs to 14 residues.